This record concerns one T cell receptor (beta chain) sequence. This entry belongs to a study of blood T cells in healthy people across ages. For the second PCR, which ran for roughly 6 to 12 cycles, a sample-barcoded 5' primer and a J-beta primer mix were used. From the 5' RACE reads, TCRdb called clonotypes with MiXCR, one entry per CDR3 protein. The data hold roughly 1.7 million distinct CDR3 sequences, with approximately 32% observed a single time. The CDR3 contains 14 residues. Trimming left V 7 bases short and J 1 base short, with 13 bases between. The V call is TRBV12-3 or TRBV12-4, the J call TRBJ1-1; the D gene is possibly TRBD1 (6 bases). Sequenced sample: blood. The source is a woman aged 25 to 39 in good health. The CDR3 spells CASILTTGNTEAFF. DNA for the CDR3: TGTGCCAGCATACTAACGACAGGGAACACTGAAGCTTTCTTT.